These 27 T cell receptor beta chains were sequenced from one sample in a study of T cells in Graves' hyperthyroidism and ophthalmopathy. The TCR beta CDR3 regions underwent amplification using RNA transcripts as the source. The HTBI set primed first-round TCR CDR3 RT-PCR. MiXCR, run by TCRdb on the multiplex PCR reads, gives a single entry per CDR3 protein. This table holds some 300,000 distinct CDR3 sequences, roughly 13% found once. Sequenced material: blood. The receptors come from a woman in her 40s with Graves' hyperthyroidism.

This clonotype came up many times. The junction and the germline gene differ at one end; a read error may be behind it. The CDR3 DNA follows: TGCAGTGCTGGAGAGGGACTAGCTGGAGATACGCAGTATTTT. Amino acids: CSAGEGLAGDTQYF. V and J are TRBV20-1 and TRBJ2-3, with 9 bases identical to TRBD2. The CDR3 runs 14 residues. CDR1 and CDR2 from the germline V gene are DFQATT and SNEGSKA (reference sequence).

This clonotype was seen many times. This sequence joins TRBV10-1 and TRBJ2-3, with 13 bases that match TRBD2. Germline lookup yields CDR1 WNHNN and CDR2 SYGVQD (reference sequence). The CDR3 extends over 16 amino acids. The V gene end was trimmed by 3 bases and the J gene end by 6 bases; junction bases not matched to a gene: 6. CDR3: CASSDPTSGRADTQYF. In DNA, the CDR3 is TGCGCCAGCAGTGACCCTACTAGCGGGAGGGCGGATACGCAGTATTTT.

In its sample, this clonotype was seen many times. The chain joins TRBV2 to TRBJ2-5; 12 bases map to TRBD2. Per germline, CDR1 SNHLY and CDR2 FYNNEI. The trim removed 4 bases at V and 5 bases at J, leaving 2 bases unmatched. CDR3 length equals 14 residues. The CDR3 reads CASSGTSGEETQYF. The CDR3, as DNA: TGTGCCAGCAGTGGGACTAGCGGGGAGGAGACCCAGTACTTC.

There are many counts of this clonotype. The V and J genes are TRBV28 and TRBJ2-5, with TRBD2 matching over 9 bases. This CDR3 region has 16 residues. CDR1 is MDHEN, CDR2 SYDVKM, per germline. J lost 5 bases, V lost 4 bases, and 11 bases had no gene match. Here the CDR3 reads CASSSTKGTSTETQYF. CDR3 nucleotides: TGTGCCAGCAGTTCGACCAAAGGGACTAGCACGGAGACCCAGTACTTC.

This clonotype was recorded at least ten times. The rearrangement links TRBV30 to TRBJ1-1; D may be TRBD1 (6 bases). V was trimmed by 1 base and J by 6 bases, leaving 12 bases between them. This CDR3 contains 13 residues. Germline V gene lookup returns CDR1 GTSNPN and CDR2 SVGIG (reference sequence). As DNA, the CDR3 is TGTGCCTGGAGTGGCACAGGGCTTTCTGAAGCTTTCTTT. This sequence encodes CAWSGTGLSEAFF.

This clonotype showed up just a few times. The chain carries TRBV4-1 and TRBJ2-3; 12 bases fit TRBD2. The CDR3 covers 17 residues. Germline CDR1 and CDR2: MGHRA and YSYEKL. V was pared by 4 bases and J by 2 bases, with 7 bases of the junction left unmatched. This CDR3 is CASSLSGTSGYTDTQYF. The CDR3 DNA reads TGCGCCAGCAGCCTTTCCGGGACTAGCGGGTACACAGATACGCAGTATTTT.

The sample holds a few counts of this clonotype. V and J are TRBV25-1 and TRBJ2-3, with 7 bases aligning to TRBD2. The V segment lost 8 bases and the J segment 2 bases; nucleotides outside the gene matches: 7. Germline loops: CDR1 MGHDK, CDR2 SYGVNS. The CDR3 is 14 residues long. The chain's CDR3 is CASGSSGNTDTQYF. CDR3 nucleotide sequence: TGTGCCAGCGGGTCTAGCGGTAACACAGATACGCAGTATTTT.

This clonotype was counted at least ten times. The genes are TRBV5-5 and TRBJ2-7; 7 bases are a match to TRBD2. Germline lookup yields CDR1 SGHKS and CDR2 YYEKEE (reference sequence). This CDR3 has 15 amino acids. Trimming removed 4 bases from V and 3 bases from J; junction bases left unmatched: 10. The CDR3: CASSRPGTTIYEQYF. The CDR3 bases are TGTGCCAGCAGCCGACCCGGGACTACCATCTACGAGCAGTACTTC.

The sample holds many counts of this clonotype. The CDR3 sequence is CASSPRPVSTEQYF. The DNA for the CDR3 is TGTGCCAGCAGCCCCAGGCCGGTCTCCACCGAGCAGTACTTC. The J gene is TRBJ2-7, the V gene TRBV28; D gene uncertain. CDR1 and CDR2 from the germline V gene are MDHEN and SYDVKM. The CDR3 loop spans 14 amino acids. The V end was cut by 6 bases, the J end by 6 bases, with 18 bases between.

This clonotype was counted at least ten times. The rearrangement links TRBV5-6 to TRBJ2-5; D is uncertain. The CDR3 totals 16 residues. CDR1 is SGHDT and CDR2 is YYEEEE in the germline V gene. Trimming took 0 bases from V and 5 from J, leaving 17 bases between them. CDR3 DNA: TGTGCCAGCAGCTTGGCCTCAGCTGCAGTTCTGGAGACCCAGTACTTC. This translates into CASSLASAAVLETQYF.

This clonotype was recorded at least ten times. The chain employs TRBV28 and TRBJ2-5, with TRBD2 matching 12 bases. CDR3 length: 15 amino acids. The V gene's germline CDR1 is MDHEN and CDR2 SYDVKM. Germline trimming cut 4 bases from V and 5 bases from J; bases unmatched to any gene: 5. CDR3 sequence (DNA): TGTGCCAGCAGTTCTAGCGGGAGGGCCCAGGAGACCCAGTACTTC. Protein: CASSSSGRAQETQYF.

The DNA for the CDR3 is TGTGCCAGTAGCTTAGCGGGAGGTGTGTCCTACGAGCAGTACTTC. The encoded protein is CASSLAGGVSYEQYF. The rearrangement links TRBV19 to TRBJ2-7; 10 bases align to TRBD2. The V gene end was trimmed by 6 bases and the J gene end by 1 base; junction bases not matched to a gene: 6. From germline, CDR1 is LNHDA and CDR2 SQIVND (reference sequence). This CDR3 spans 15 amino acids.

In the case of this clonotype: A clone one base away is much larger, so this may be a read error. The chain links TRBV7-9 to TRBJ2-7, with D uncertain. Germline V lookup: CDR1 SEHNR, CDR2 FQNEAQ (reference sequence). Trimming cost V 2 bases and J 2 bases, with 10 bases left between them. The CDR3 totals 14 residues. CDR3 sequence (DNA): TGTGCCAGCAGCTTAACTCCTAACCCCTACGAGCAGTACTTC. As protein: CASSLTPNPYEQYF.

The rearrangement links TRBV7-3 to TRBJ2-1; no definite D call. Germline V gene data show CDR1 as SGHTA and CDR2 as FQGTGA. V shed 1 base and J shed 8 bases, with 6 bases lying between them. CDR3 length: 12 residues. CDR3 bases: TGTGCCAGCAGCTTAATCCCACATGAGCAGTTCTTC. It translates to CASSLIPHEQFF.

This clonotype appeared many times. The V and J genes are TRBV12-3 or TRBV12-4 and TRBJ1-1; weak D call: TRBD1 (6 bases). The CDR3 loop spans 11 amino acids. V was pared by 7 bases and J by 8 bases, with 11 bases between. The CDR3 bases are TGTGCCAGCACTCTTGGGACAGAAGCTTTCTTT. Amino acid sequence: CASTLGTEAFF.

This clonotype occurred a few times. The J gene is TRBJ1-5, the V gene TRBV4-1, with a possible D match to TRBD1 (5 bases). This CDR3 has 17 residues. Looked up from germline, CDR1 is MGHRA and CDR2 is YSYEKL. Between the trimmed V and J ends, which lost 2 bases and 6 bases, there was a span of 20 bases. The CDR3 DNA reads TGCGCCAGCAGCCAATCCCCGGCAGCGGGGGTATCTCAGCCCCAGCATTTT. Its protein is CASSQSPAAGVSQPQHF.

In its sample, this clonotype was seen a few times. V usage is TRBV19 and J usage is TRBJ2-2; D gene uncertain. Trimming shortened V by 9 bases and J by 4 bases, and 9 bases separated the two germline ends. This CDR3 is 12 amino acids long. Per germline, CDR1 LNHDA and CDR2 SQIVND (reference sequence). The CDR3 nucleotides read TGTGCCAGCTCCACCTTCACCGGGGAGCTGTTTTTT. It yields the protein CASSTFTGELFF.

The rearrangement uses TRBV12-5 and TRBJ2-2; D is perhaps TRBD1 or TRBD2 (5 bases each). This CDR3 is 16 amino acids long. V dropped 0 bases and J dropped 0 bases, with 8 bases sitting between them. Germline CDR1 and CDR2: LGHNT and FRNRAP. Here the CDR3 DNA reads TGTGCTAGTGGTTTGGTAGTGGGGGCGAACACCGGGGAGCTGTTTTTT. Translating gives CASGLVVGANTGELFF.

The V call is TRBV5-4, the J call TRBJ2-1, with 7 nucleotides matching TRBD2. Germline assignment: CDR1 SGHNT and CDR2 YYREEE (reference sequence). This CDR3 has 15 amino acids. Trimming at V came to 5 bases and at J to 7 bases, leaving 12 bases not matched to a gene. CDR3: CASSSFREDENEQFF. CDR3 DNA sequence: TGTGCCAGCAGTTCGTTCCGGGAGGATGAAAATGAGCAGTTCTTC.

The CDR3 protein is CASSLPPGQGSTNEKLFF. In DNA, the CDR3 is TGTGCCAGTAGTTTACCGCCGGGACAGGGATCAACTAATGAAAAACTGTTTTTT. The chain recombines TRBV19 with TRBJ1-4; 9 bases map to TRBD1. This CDR3 is 18 amino acids long. Germline V gives CDR1 LNHDA, CDR2 SQIVND (reference sequence). V shed 5 bases, J shed 0 bases, and the junction held 10 bases outside the gene matches. Supplemented by reference TRBV19 and TRBJ1-4, the full variable domain reads DGGITQSPKYLFRKEGQNVTLSCEQNLNHDAMYWYRQDPGQGLRLIYYSQIVNDFQKGDIAEGYSVSREKKESFPLTVTSAQKNPTAFYLCASSLPPGQGSTNEKLFFGSGTQLSVL.

There are many counts of this clonotype. This chain connects TRBV11-2 to TRBJ2-1; D may be TRBD2 (5 bases). Germline-derived CDR1 and CDR2 are SGHAT and FQNNGV. The CDR3 has 14 residues. Trimming stripped 5 bases from V and 1 base from J, with 9 bases between. CDR3 loop: CASSKRLSYNEQFF. The CDR3 DNA reads TGTGCCAGCAGCAAGCGGTTATCCTACAATGAGCAGTTCTTC.

This clonotype was detected ten times or more. The V call is TRBV9, the J call TRBJ2-2, with 7 bases identical to TRBD2. The germline V gene encodes CDR1 SGDLS and CDR2 YYNGEE. J gave up 7 bases and V 4 bases, and 4 bases lay outside the gene matches. The CDR3 loop spans 13 amino acids. The CDR3 loop reads CASSPPSGGELFF. The CDR3 nucleotides are TGTGCCAGCAGCCCCCCTAGCGGCGGGGAGCTGTTTTTT.

This clonotype has a count of ten or more. This chain uses TRBV10-2 with TRBJ1-5; TRBD1 matches at 7 bases. Germline CDR1 WSHSY, CDR2 SAAADI. This CDR3 has 14 amino acids. V lost 3 bases to trimming and J lost 6 bases; unmatched junction nucleotides: 5. The CDR3 DNA is TGCGCCAGCAGTGATGGAGGGGGCCGTCAGCCCCAGCATTTT. It specifies CASSDGGGRQPQHF.

At least ten counts were recorded for this clonotype. The chain combines TRBV7-9 with TRBJ2-2; D uncertain. Per germline, CDR1 SEHNR and CDR2 FQNEAQ (reference sequence). V lost 6 bases and J 5 bases, leaving 4 bases between the germline ends. The CDR3 extends over 11 amino acids. The CDR3 loop is CASRPTGELFF. The CDR3 nucleotides are TGTGCCAGCAGACCAACCGGGGAGCTGTTTTTT.

V is TRBV13 and J is TRBJ2-7; 7 bases match TRBD1. Germline CDR1 PRHDT, CDR2 FYEKMQ (reference sequence). V shed 5 bases and J 0 bases; nucleotides not matched to a gene: 10. This CDR3 is 16 amino acids long. The CDR3 sequence is CASSPPGQFGSYEQYF. The CDR3 bases are TGTGCCAGCAGCCCACCGGGACAGTTTGGCTCCTACGAGCAGTACTTC.

This clonotype was detected many times. The rearrangement uses TRBV28 and TRBJ2-7; D may correspond to TRBD1 or TRBD2 (5 bases each). Germline CDR1 MDHEN, CDR2 SYDVKM. V was trimmed by 4 bases and J by 0 bases, leaving 16 bases between them. CDR3 length equals 16 residues. CDR3 loop: CASSSPSGTDSYEQYF. The CDR3 nucleotides are TGTGCCAGCAGTTCCCCCTCCGGGACGGACTCCTACGAGCAGTACTTC.

The table lists this clonotype with many counts. J is TRBJ2-7 and V is TRBV6-2 or TRBV6-3; a possible D gene is TRBD2 (5 bases). V lost 0 bases, J lost 3 bases, and 15 bases lay in between. Germline V lookup: CDR1 MNHEY, CDR2 SVGEGT. The CDR3 runs 16 residues. The CDR3: CASSYSWTESGYEQYF. The CDR3 DNA is TGTGCCAGCAGTTACTCCTGGACGGAAAGCGGCTACGAGCAGTACTTC.